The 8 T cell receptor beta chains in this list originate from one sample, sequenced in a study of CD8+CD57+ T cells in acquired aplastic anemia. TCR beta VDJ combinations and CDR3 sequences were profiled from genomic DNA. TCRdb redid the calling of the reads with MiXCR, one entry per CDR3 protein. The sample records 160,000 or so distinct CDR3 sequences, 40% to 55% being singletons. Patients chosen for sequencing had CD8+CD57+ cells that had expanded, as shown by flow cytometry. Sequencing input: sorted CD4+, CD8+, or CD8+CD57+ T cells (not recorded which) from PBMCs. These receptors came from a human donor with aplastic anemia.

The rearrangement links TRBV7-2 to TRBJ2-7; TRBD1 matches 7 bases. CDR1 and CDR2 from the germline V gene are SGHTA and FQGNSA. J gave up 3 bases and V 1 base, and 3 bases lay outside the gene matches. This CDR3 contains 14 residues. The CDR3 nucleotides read TGTGCCAGCAGCTTAGGACAGGGCCTCTACGAGCAGTACTTC. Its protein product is CASSLGQGLYEQYF.

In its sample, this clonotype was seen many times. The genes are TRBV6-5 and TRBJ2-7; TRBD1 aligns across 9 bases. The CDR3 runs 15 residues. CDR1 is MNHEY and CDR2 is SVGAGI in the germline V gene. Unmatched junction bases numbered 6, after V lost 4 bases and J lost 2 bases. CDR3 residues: CASSFRDRVPYEQYF. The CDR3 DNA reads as TGTGCCAGCAGTTTCCGGGACAGGGTCCCCTACGAGCAGTACTTC.

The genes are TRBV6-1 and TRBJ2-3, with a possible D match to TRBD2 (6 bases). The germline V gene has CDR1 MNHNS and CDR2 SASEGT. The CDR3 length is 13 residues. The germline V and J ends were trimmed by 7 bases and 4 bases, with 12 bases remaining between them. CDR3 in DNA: TGTGCCAGCACTGCCCGGAGGGCAGATACGCAGTATTTT. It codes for CASTARRADTQYF.

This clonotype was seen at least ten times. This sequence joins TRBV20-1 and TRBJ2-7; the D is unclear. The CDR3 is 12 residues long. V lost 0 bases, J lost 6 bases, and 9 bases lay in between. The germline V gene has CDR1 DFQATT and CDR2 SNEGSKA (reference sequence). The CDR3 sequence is CSARDLRSEQYF. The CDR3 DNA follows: TGCAGTGCTAGAGATCTTCGGTCCGAGCAGTACTTC.

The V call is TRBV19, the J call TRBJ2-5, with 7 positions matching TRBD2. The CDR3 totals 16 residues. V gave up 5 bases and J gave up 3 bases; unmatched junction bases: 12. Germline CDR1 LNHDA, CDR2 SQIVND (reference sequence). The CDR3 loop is CASSPIFLAGEETQYF. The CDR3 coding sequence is TGTGCCAGTAGTCCAATCTTTCTCGCGGGAGAAGAGACCCAGTACTTC.

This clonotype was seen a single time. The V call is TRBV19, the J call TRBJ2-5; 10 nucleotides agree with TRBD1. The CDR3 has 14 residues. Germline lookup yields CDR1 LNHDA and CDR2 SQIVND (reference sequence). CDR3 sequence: CARGGQGRQETQYF. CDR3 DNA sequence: TGTGCGAGGGGGGGACAGGGGCGACAAGAGACCCAGTACTTC.

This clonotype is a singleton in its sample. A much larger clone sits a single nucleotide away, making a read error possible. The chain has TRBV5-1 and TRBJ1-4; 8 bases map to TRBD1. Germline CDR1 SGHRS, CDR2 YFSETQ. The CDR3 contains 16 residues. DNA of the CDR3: TGCGCCAGCAGCTCAGGACAGGGTAGCACTAATGAAAAACTGTCTTTT. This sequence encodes CASSSGQGSTNEKLSF.

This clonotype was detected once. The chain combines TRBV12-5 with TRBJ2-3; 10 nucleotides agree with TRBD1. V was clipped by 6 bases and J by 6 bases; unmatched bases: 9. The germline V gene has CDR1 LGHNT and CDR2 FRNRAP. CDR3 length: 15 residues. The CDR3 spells CASGSRQGAWDTQYF. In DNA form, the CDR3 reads TGTGCTAGTGGGTCCCGACAGGGGGCGTGGGATACGCAGTATTTT.